The clone carrying this TCR beta chain has just a few counts. Sample time point: patch test 2, 6 weeks after DPC sensitization. Treatment denoted: therapeutic diphenylcyclopropenone sensitization with weekly scalp DPC. Each CDR3 protein is one row after TCRdb ran MiXCR on the RACE reads. This table holds some 71,000 distinct CDR3 sequences, 9% to 12% found once. Trimming shortened V by 5 bases and J by 8 bases, and 15 bases separated the two germline ends. The CDR3 is 14 amino acids. Germline loops: CDR1 LNHDA, CDR2 SQIVND (reference sequence). The data stem from a study of human T cells and chemical hapten exposure. Study at large: Scalp application of diphenylcyclopropenone was performed weekly in patients across the entire roughly 25-week study. The patient population, which was mostly female, had alopecia areata, totalis or universalis.

The chain uses TRBV19 and TRBJ1-4; a weak D match, TRBD1 (5 bases). The TCR comes from a woman aged 45 to 65 with alopecia areata. Some clones in this sample may be carry-over from other donors' samples. The sample here was whole blood, taken in connection with sensitization to the hapten diphenylcyclopropenone (DPC). In DNA form, the CDR3 reads TGTGCCAGTAGTGAGCCGGGACGGTACGAAAAACTGTTTTTT. It encodes CASSEPGRYEKLFF.